The 27 T cell receptor beta chains in this list originate from one sample, sequenced in a study of shared clonotypes between healthy human individuals. The data were produced by immunoSEQ multiplex PCR, yet TCRdb's version contains in-frame clones alone and is incomplete. Altogether millions of clones are present, roughly 93% being singletons, with the ten largest covering roughly 0.36%. The sample taken for sequencing was naive CD4+ T cells from PBMCs. The subset denotes: CD45RA+ positively selected. Receptors originate from a man aged 18 to 29 in good health. Some clones in this sample may be carry-over from other donors' samples.

V gene TRBV28 combines with J gene TRBJ2-5; TRBD2 agrees at 11 bases. The V gene end was trimmed by 5 bases and the J gene end by 4 bases; junction bases not matched to a gene: 12. Germline V gene data show CDR1 as MDHEN and CDR2 as SYDVKM. The CDR3 covers 17 residues. CDR3 sequence reads: CASSPNRPSGRRETQYF. In nucleotides, the CDR3 is TGTGCCAGCAGTCCAAATAGGCCTAGCGGGAGGCGAGAGACCCAGTACTTC.

The chain recombines TRBV27 with TRBJ2-7; 10 bases are shared with TRBD2. J lost 3 bases, V lost 1 base, and 9 bases had no gene match. Germline assignment: CDR1 MNHEY and CDR2 SMNVEV (reference sequence). The CDR3 extends over 17 amino acids. The CDR3 DNA reads TGTGCCAGCAGTTTATTTTCCCTAGCGGGAGAGAGCTACGAGCAGTACTTC. As protein: CASSLFSLAGESYEQYF.

The chain carries TRBV2 and TRBJ1-1, with 7 nucleotides matching TRBD1. The junction had 10 bases not matched to a gene; V was cut back by 8 bases and J by 4 bases. The CDR3 consists of 14 residues. Germline CDR1 and CDR2: SNHLY and FYNNEI. This chain's CDR3 is CASGAQGLGTEAFF. CDR3 nucleotide sequence: TGTGCCAGCGGAGCACAGGGGTTGGGCACTGAAGCTTTCTTT.

CDR3 residues: CASRKYRDTYEQYF. The CDR3 nucleotides read TGTGCCAGCAGAAAATACAGGGATACCTACGAGCAGTACTTC. V is TRBV6-5 and J is TRBJ2-7; maybe TRBD1 (6 bases). CDR1 MNHEY and CDR2 SVGAGI come from the germline V gene. The CDR3 loop spans 14 amino acids. The germline V and J ends were trimmed by 6 bases and 2 bases, with 14 bases remaining between them.

The chain combines TRBV25-1 with TRBJ2-2, with unresolved D. This CDR3 is 15 amino acids long. V lost 3 bases to trimming and J lost 6 bases, with 14 bases between them. Germline assignment: CDR1 MGHDK and CDR2 SYGVNS. CDR3 residues: CASSDSARGSGELFF. CDR3 DNA sequence: TGTGCCAGCAGTGACTCGGCCCGAGGTTCCGGGGAGCTGTTTTTT.

The chain has TRBV6-6 and TRBJ1-2; D possibly corresponds to TRBD1 (5 bases). The CDR3 loop spans 14 amino acids. V was shortened by 6 bases and J by 0 bases, with 11 bases between the two germline ends. Germline V lookup: CDR1 MNHNY, CDR2 SVGAGI (reference sequence). The CDR3 loop is CASSPRVANYGYTF. CDR3 coding DNA: TGTGCCAGCAGCCCCAGGGTGGCTAACTATGGCTACACCTTC.

The chain is built from TRBV11-2 and TRBJ2-5, with a tentative D call TRBD1 (5 bases). Trimming removed 6 bases from V and 6 bases from J, with 20 bases in between. From germline, CDR1 is SGHAT and CDR2 FQNNGV. This CDR3 comprises 15 residues. In nucleotides, the CDR3 is TGTGCCAGCAGAAGCCTGTTGGGCAGGGCGCAGACCCAGTACTTC. This encodes CASRSLLGRAQTQYF.

CDR3 bases: TGTGCCAGCGCCCGGGGGGACAATCAGCCCCAGCATTTT. Residues: CASARGDNQPQHF. The rearrangement links TRBV7-6 to TRBJ1-5; maybe TRBD1 (5 bases). V lost 8 bases and J lost 3, with 11 bases in between. The germline CDR1 and CDR2 sequences are SGHVS and FNYEAQ. The CDR3 is 13 residues long.

The rearrangement links TRBV5-4 to TRBJ1-5; a weak D match, TRBD1 (5 bases). CDR1 and CDR2 from the germline V gene are SGHNT and YYREEE (reference sequence). The CDR3 consists of 14 residues. Trimming removed 4 bases at V and 3 bases at J, with 11 bases between. The CDR3 region is CASSTGRDNQPQHF. CDR3 DNA sequence: TGTGCCAGCAGCACGGGACGGGACAATCAGCCCCAGCATTTT.

This chain connects TRBV5-4 to TRBJ2-7; perhaps TRBD1 as D (7 bases). The V end was cut by 0 bases, the J end by 1 base, with 11 bases between. Germline V CDR1 and CDR2: SGHNT, YYREEE (reference sequence). There are 15 residues in the CDR3. CDR3 DNA: TGTGCCAGCAGCTTGGATCCAGGGGGGTCCTACGAGCAGTACTTC. Translated: CASSLDPGGSYEQYF.

V gene TRBV5-5 combines with J gene TRBJ2-1; tentative D call: TRBD1 (6 bases). Per the germline V gene, CDR1 is SGHKS and CDR2 is YYEKEE (reference sequence). Trimming took off 8 bases at V and 6 bases at J, with 15 bases between the two ends. The CDR3 has 13 amino acids. The CDR3 DNA reads as TGTGCCAGTTCACAGGGTCCCGGCAATGAGCAGTTCTTC. It specifies CASSQGPGNEQFF. Full variable domain (remainder filled in from reference TRBV5-5 and TRBJ2-1): DAGVTQSPTHLIKTRGQQVTLRCSPISGHKSVSWYQQVLGQGPQFIFQYYEKEERGRGNFPDRFSARQFPNYSSELNVNALLLGDSALYLCASSQGPGNEQFFGPGTRLTVL.

The chain employs TRBV7-2 and TRBJ2-7, with D uncertain. The CDR3 is 12 amino acids. Per the germline V gene, CDR1 is SGHTA and CDR2 is FQGNSA. V was pared by 2 bases and J by 2 bases, with 4 bases between. The CDR3 region is CASSLIPYEQYF. The CDR3 coding sequence is TGTGCCAGCAGCTTAATTCCCTACGAGCAGTACTTC.

The genes are TRBV19 and TRBJ2-5; a possible D gene is TRBD1 (5 bases). V shed 6 bases and J shed 1 base, with 15 bases lying between them. The CDR3 contains 15 residues. Germline V gene data show CDR1 as LNHDA and CDR2 as SQIVND (reference sequence). This CDR3 is CASRDLQGGQETQYF. DNA of the CDR3: TGTGCCAGTAGGGACCTCCAGGGCGGCCAAGAGACCCAGTACTTC.

The count of this clone is one. J is TRBJ2-7 and V is TRBV27; tentatively, D is TRBD1 (6 bases). The ends were cut back, 3 bases at V and 2 bases at J, with 14 bases in the middle. CDR1 is MNHEY and CDR2 is SMNVEV in the germline V gene (reference sequence). The CDR3 runs 15 residues. CDR3 sequence (DNA): TGTGCCAGCAGTTTGAAACAGGGTTTCACCTACGAGCAGTACTTC. Translation: CASSLKQGFTYEQYF.

This clone came up a few times. The chain joins TRBV11-1 to TRBJ1-1; TRBD1 matches 7 bases. Germline CDR1 and CDR2: SGHAT and FQDESV (reference sequence). The junction had 10 bases not matched to a gene; V was cut back by 5 bases and J by 1 base. This CDR3 has 16 amino acids. CDR3 region: CASSPWGQRANTEAFF. The CDR3 coding sequence is TGTGCCAGCAGCCCTTGGGGACAGCGGGCGAACACTGAAGCTTTCTTT.

CDR3 DNA sequence: TGTGCCAGCAACATAGATAGCAATCAGCCCCAGCATTTT. Its translation: CASNIDSNQPQHF. V is TRBV2 and J is TRBJ1-5; D remains ambiguous. CDR3 length: 13 amino acids. The V gene lost 7 bases and the J gene lost 0 bases, with 7 bases spanning the gap. From germline, CDR1 is SNHLY and CDR2 FYNNEI.

This rearrangement joins TRBV18 to TRBJ2-7; D remains unclear. The CDR3 extends over 16 amino acids. Between the trimmed V and J ends, which lost 0 bases and 3 bases, there was a span of 15 bases. The germline gives CDR1 KGHSH, CDR2 LQKENI. The CDR3 nucleotides read TGTGCCAGCTCACCACCGGGATCGAGCAGGCTCTACGAGCAGTACTTC. Its translation: CASSPPGSSRLYEQYF.

V and J are TRBV25-1 and TRBJ2-2, with 7 bases fitting TRBD2. Trimming cost V 7 bases and J 4 bases; bases outside gene matches: 15. The CDR3 has 17 amino acids. The germline V gene encodes CDR1 MGHDK and CDR2 SYGVNS. The CDR3 DNA is TGTGCCAGCACCCCCGGGGGGTCAGGGTGGGGCACCGGGGAGCTGTTTTTT. Its protein product is CASTPGGSGWGTGELFF.

J is TRBJ1-5 and V is TRBV29-1; TRBD1 is a possible D gene (6 bases). Germline V gene data show CDR1 as SQVTM and CDR2 as ANQGSEA. This CDR3 region has 17 residues. V was pared by 7 bases and J by 0 bases, with 22 bases between. The CDR3 nucleotides are TGCAGCGCCCGATGGCGGGGGCGGAGGGTTAGCAATCAGCCCCAGCATTTT. Encoded protein: CSARWRGRRVSNQPQHF.

The genes are TRBV7-8 and TRBJ2-7, with TRBD1 identical over 10 bases. Trimming removed 5 bases from V and 0 bases from J; junction bases left unmatched: 7. CDR3 length: 16 amino acids. Germline V CDR1 and CDR2: SGHVS, FQNEAQ. The DNA of the CDR3 is TGTGCCAGCAGCCCTCGGACAGGGGGTACCTCCTACGAGCAGTACTTC. It yields the protein CASSPRTGGTSYEQYF. Looking up the rest from reference TRBV7-8 and TRBJ2-7 gives the full variable domain: GAGVSQSPRYKVAKRGQDVALRCDPISGHVSLFWYQQALGQGPEFLTYFQNEAQLDKSGLPSDRFFAERPEGSVSTLKIQRTQQEDSAVYLCASSPRTGGTSYEQYFGPGTRLTVT.

The chain recombines TRBV2 with TRBJ2-5; D possibly corresponds to TRBD2 (6 bases). V dropped 6 bases and J dropped 5 bases, with 13 bases sitting between them. Germline V CDR1 and CDR2: SNHLY, FYNNEI. The CDR3 extends over 13 amino acids. CDR3 nucleotide sequence: TGTGCCAGCAGGCGGGACTCCGCGGAGACCCAGTACTTC. Translation: CASRRDSAETQYF.

The chain joins TRBV5-1 to TRBJ2-1, with D perhaps TRBD2 (5 bases). The CDR3 length is 15 residues. The V gene lost 4 bases and the J gene lost 0 bases, with 11 bases spanning the gap. Germline CDR1 and CDR2: SGHRS and YFSETQ. The CDR3 sequence: CASSTVRVSYNEQFF. The CDR3 DNA sequence: TGCGCCAGCAGCACGGTGCGGGTCTCCTACAATGAGCAGTTCTTC.

V gene TRBV30 combines with J gene TRBJ2-1; D not certain. Germline lookup yields CDR1 GTSNPN and CDR2 SVGIG (reference sequence). V lost 4 bases to trimming and J lost 9 bases, with 13 bases between them. There are 12 residues in the CDR3. This CDR3 is CAWIGFPGEQFF. The CDR3 nucleotides are TGTGCCTGGATTGGGTTTCCAGGTGAGCAGTTCTTC. The complete variable domain, with remaining parts taken from reference TRBV30 and TRBJ2-1, reads SQTIHQWPATLVQPVGSPLSLECTVEGTSNPNLYWYRQAAGRGLQLLFYSVGIGQISSEVPQNLSASRPQDRQFILSSKKLLLSDSGFYLCAWIGFPGEQFFGPGTRLTVL.

The CDR3, as DNA: TGTGCCAGCAGCTTAATCCCAGGTGGACAGGGATACGAGCAGTACTTC. This codes for CASSLIPGGQGYEQYF. The genes are TRBV7-9 and TRBJ2-7; 8 positions match TRBD1. CDR3 length: 16 amino acids. The ends lost 2 bases at V and 4 bases at J; junction bases unmatched: 10. CDR1 is SEHNR, CDR2 FQNEAQ, per germline (reference sequence).

In the case of this clone: The germline gene is not matched at one end of the junction; a read error may be the cause. The gene calls are TRBV25-1 and TRBJ1-1; the D gene is possibly TRBD1 (6 bases). Germline CDR1 MGHDK, CDR2 SYGVNS. The CDR3 totals 13 residues. The DNA of the CDR3 is TGTGCCAGCAGTGAAGGGGGGAGGACAGCCAACGCCTTT. This encodes CASSEGGRTANAF.

The genes are TRBV5-5 and TRBJ1-1; D is ambiguous. The CDR3 sequence is 12 residues long. Germline V gene sequence: CDR1 SGHKS, CDR2 YYEKEE (reference sequence). The ends were cut back, 4 bases at V and 3 bases at J, with 7 bases in the middle. The CDR3 sequence: CASSTADTEAFF. In DNA form, the CDR3 reads TGTGCCAGCAGCACCGCCGACACTGAAGCTTTCTTT.

The rearrangement links TRBV6-4 to TRBJ2-2; D possibly uses TRBD1 or TRBD2 (6 bases each). The CDR3 runs 14 residues. The germline CDR1 and CDR2 sequences are MRHNA and SNTAGT. V lost 11 bases, J lost 1 base, and 14 bases lay in between. The CDR3 nucleotides read TGTGCCTCCCGGGAGACAGGGAACACCGGGGAGCTGTTTTTT. Protein: CASRETGNTGELFF.